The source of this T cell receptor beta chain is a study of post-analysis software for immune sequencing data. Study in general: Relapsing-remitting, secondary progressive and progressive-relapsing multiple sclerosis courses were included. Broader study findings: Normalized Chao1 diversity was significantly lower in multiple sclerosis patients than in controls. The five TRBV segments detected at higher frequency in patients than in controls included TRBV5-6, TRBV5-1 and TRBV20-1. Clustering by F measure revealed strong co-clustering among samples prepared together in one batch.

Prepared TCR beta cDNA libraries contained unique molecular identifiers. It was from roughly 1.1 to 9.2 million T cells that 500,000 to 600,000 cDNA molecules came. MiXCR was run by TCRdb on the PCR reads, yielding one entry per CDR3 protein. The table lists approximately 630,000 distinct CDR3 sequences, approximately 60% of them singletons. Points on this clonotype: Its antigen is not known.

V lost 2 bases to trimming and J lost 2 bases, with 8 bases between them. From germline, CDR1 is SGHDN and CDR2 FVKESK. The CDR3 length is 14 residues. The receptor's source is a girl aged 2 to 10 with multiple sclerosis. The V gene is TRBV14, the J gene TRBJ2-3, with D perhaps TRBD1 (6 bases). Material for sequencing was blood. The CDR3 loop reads CASSQQGYTDTQYF. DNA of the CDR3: TGTGCCAGCAGCCAACAGGGGTACACAGATACGCAGTATTTT.